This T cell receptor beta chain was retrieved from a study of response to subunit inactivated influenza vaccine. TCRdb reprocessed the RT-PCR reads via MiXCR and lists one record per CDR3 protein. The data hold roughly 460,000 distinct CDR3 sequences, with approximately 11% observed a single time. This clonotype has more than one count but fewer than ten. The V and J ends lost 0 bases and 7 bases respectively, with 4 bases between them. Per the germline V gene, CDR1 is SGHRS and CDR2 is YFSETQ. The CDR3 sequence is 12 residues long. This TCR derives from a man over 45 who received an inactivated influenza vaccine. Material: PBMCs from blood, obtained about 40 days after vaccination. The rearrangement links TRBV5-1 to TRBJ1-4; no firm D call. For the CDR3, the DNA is TGCGCCAGCAGCTTGGATGGTGAAAAACTGTTTTTT. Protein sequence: CASSLDGEKLFF.